A single sample is the source of the 25 T cell receptor beta chains below, sequenced in a study of control samples from healthy donors and cancer patients. Data came from immunoSEQ multiplex PCR; TCRdb stores just in-frame clones and leaves some out. The table shows approximately 52,000 clones, with roughly 87% occurring only once. The specimen was blood. The receptors derive from a man aged 45-65 years in good health.

The chain employs TRBV30 and TRBJ2-7; 10 bases map to TRBD2. The CDR3 has 15 residues. CDR1 and CDR2 from the germline V gene are GTSNPN and SVGIG (reference sequence). Losses at the gene ends were 4 bases for V and 3 bases for J; bases not matched to a gene: 9. The CDR3 loop reads CAWTSGLAGVYEQYF. In nucleotides, the CDR3 is TGTGCCTGGACCTCCGGGCTAGCGGGAGTCTACGAGCAGTACTTC.

The chain joins TRBV7-9 to TRBJ1-6, with D possibly matching TRBD1 (5 bases). The CDR3 runs 15 residues. Germline V gene sequence: CDR1 SEHNR, CDR2 FQNEAQ (reference sequence). V lost 1 base to trimming and J lost 7 bases, with 11 bases between them. CDR3 sequence: CASSLEAGPNSPLHF. The CDR3 bases are TGTGCCAGCAGCTTAGAAGCGGGGCCCAATTCACCCCTCCACTTT.

The chain links TRBV5-1 to TRBJ1-1, with a tentative D call TRBD1 (5 bases). Per the germline V gene, CDR1 is SGHRS and CDR2 is YFSETQ. The CDR3 runs 15 residues. The V end lost 4 bases, the J end lost 3 bases, and 16 bases lay between the germline ends. The chain's CDR3 is CASSGTRKGDTEAFF. CDR3 nucleotides: TGCGCCAGCAGCGGGACGAGGAAGGGTGACACTGAAGCTTTCTTT.

The chain uses TRBV29-1 and TRBJ2-7, with no clear D. V was trimmed by 3 bases and J by 2 bases, leaving 5 bases between them. The germline gives CDR1 SQVTM, CDR2 ANQGSEA. This CDR3 is 11 amino acids long. CDR3 DNA sequence: TGCAGCGTTGAGGGCGCCTACGAGCAGTACTTC. Amino acids: CSVEGAYEQYF.

Relative to its sample, this clone is medium-sized (0.01 to 0.1%). The rearrangement uses TRBV13 and TRBJ2-7, with D possibly matching TRBD2 (6 bases). This CDR3 spans 14 amino acids. Trimming took 0 bases from V and 4 from J, leaving 10 bases between them. CDR1 and CDR2 (germline): PRHDT, FYEKMQ (reference sequence). The CDR3 DNA sequence: TGTGCCAGCAGCTTAGGCGGGAGTCGGTACGAGCAGTACTTC. This encodes CASSLGGSRYEQYF.

The V gene is TRBV13, the J gene TRBJ2-1; 9 bases agree with TRBD2. The CDR3 length is 16 residues. The V gene end was trimmed by 5 bases and the J gene end by 9 bases; junction bases not matched to a gene: 14. The germline V gene encodes CDR1 PRHDT and CDR2 FYEKMQ (reference sequence). DNA of the CDR3: TGTGCCAGCAGCCCCCTAGCGGGGCTAACCCTCGGTGAGCAGTTCTTC. Translating it yields CASSPLAGLTLGEQFF.

This rearrangement joins TRBV2 to TRBJ2-1; 10 bases line up with TRBD2. Germline V lookup: CDR1 SNHLY, CDR2 FYNNEI. The ends lost 5 bases at V and 2 bases at J; junction bases unmatched: 3. The CDR3 extends over 15 amino acids. The DNA for the CDR3 is TGTGCCAGCAGTAACCTAGCGGGAGCCTACAATGAGCAGTTCTTC. This gives the protein CASSNLAGAYNEQFF.

The table lists this clone with a count of one. The J gene is TRBJ2-7, the V gene TRBV5-1; D gene unclear. The CDR3 covers 13 residues. The germline CDR1 and CDR2 sequences are SGHRS and YFSETQ. V shed 5 bases and J shed 0 bases, with 9 bases lying between them. Here the CDR3 reads CASRWTYSYEQYF. As DNA, the CDR3 is TGCGCCAGCAGATGGACGTACTCCTACGAGCAGTACTTC.

The chain links TRBV3-1 (or the pseudogene TRBV3-2) to TRBJ2-1, with 11 bases matching TRBD2. This CDR3 contains 17 residues. The germline V gene encodes CDR1 LGHDT and CDR2 YNNKEL (reference sequence). The trim removed 1 base at V and 4 bases at J, leaving 6 bases unmatched. CDR3 amino acids: CASSQGVTSGIYNEQFF. The CDR3, as DNA: TGTGCCAGCAGCCAAGGGGTGACTAGCGGGATTTACAATGAGCAGTTCTTC.

The J gene is TRBJ2-3, the V gene TRBV28; 8 bases fit TRBD1. The CDR3 is made up of 15 amino acids. Trimming removed 5 bases from V and 5 bases from J; junction bases left unmatched: 9. The V gene's germline CDR1 is MDHEN and CDR2 SYDVKM. In DNA, the CDR3 is TGTGCCAGCAGTCCATGGACAGGGATAGGAGATACGCAGTATTTT. Protein product: CASSPWTGIGDTQYF.

This clone has more than one count but fewer than ten. This rearrangement joins TRBV7-9 to TRBJ2-7; D gene unclear. This CDR3 comprises 13 residues. CDR1 is SEHNR, CDR2 FQNEAQ, per germline (reference sequence). V was trimmed by 5 bases and J by 4 bases, leaving 12 bases between them. CDR3 sequence (DNA): TGTGCCAGCAGCCCTACCGGCAGGTACGAGCAGTACTTC. Encoded protein: CASSPTGRYEQYF.

This CDR3 reads CASSSTGLNEQFF. For the CDR3, the DNA is TGTGCCAGCAGCTCGACAGGGTTGAATGAGCAGTTCTTC. The chain combines TRBV7-2 with TRBJ2-1; 7 nucleotides match TRBD1. This CDR3 is built from 13 residues. V was clipped by 4 bases and J by 7 bases; unmatched bases: 4. Per germline, CDR1 SGHTA and CDR2 FQGNSA.

The rearrangement links TRBV7-3 to TRBJ1-1; 8 bases align to TRBD1. V lost 4 bases to trimming and J lost 2 bases; unmatched junction nucleotides: 3. Germline assignment: CDR1 SGHTA and CDR2 FQGTGA. CDR3 length: 14 amino acids. Here the CDR3 reads CASSSGTGNTEAFF. CDR3 coding DNA: TGTGCCAGCAGCTCGGGGACAGGCAACACTGAAGCTTTCTTT.

The rearrangement joins TRBV18 to TRBJ2-5, with TRBD2 as a possible D gene (5 bases). Germline V CDR1 and CDR2: KGHSH, LQKENI. This CDR3 has 15 amino acids. Trimming removed 3 bases from V and 0 bases from J, with 11 bases in between. The CDR3: CASSPQLEYQETQYF. In DNA form, the CDR3 reads TGTGCCAGCTCACCCCAACTAGAATACCAAGAGACCCAGTACTTC.

In its sample, this clone was seen once. The V gene is TRBV29-1, the J gene TRBJ1-1; D gene uncertain. Between the trimmed V and J ends, which lost 8 bases and 10 bases, there was a span of 17 bases. The CDR3 sequence is 11 residues long. Germline V gene sequence: CDR1 SQVTM, CDR2 ANQGSEA. CDR3 nucleotides: TGCAGCCCAGACTCGATAAGCGGAGCTTTCTTT. It translates to CSPDSISGAFF.

This chain uses TRBV6-5 with TRBJ1-5; weak D call: TRBD1 (5 bases). The length of the CDR3 is 15 residues. Germline CDR1 and CDR2: MNHEY and SVGAGI. The V end lost 4 bases, the J end lost 1 base, and 11 bases lay between the germline ends. CDR3 sequence: CASSSHRDSNQPQHF. The DNA for the CDR3 is TGTGCCAGCAGTTCCCACCGGGACAGCAATCAGCCCCAGCATTTT.

The genes are TRBV27 and TRBJ1-1; D ambiguous. Per germline, CDR1 MNHEY and CDR2 SMNVEV (reference sequence). The CDR3 runs 14 residues. With 2 bases removed from V and 1 base from J, the gap between germline ends came to 8 bases. CDR3 nucleotides: TGTGCCAGCAGTTTAAAGGTATGGAACACTGAAGCTTTCTTT. This codes for CASSLKVWNTEAFF.

The chain joins TRBV4-1 to TRBJ1-6; no firm D call. Germline V gene lookup returns CDR1 MGHRA and CDR2 YSYEKL. The CDR3 runs 16 residues. V dropped 0 bases and J dropped 4 bases, with 10 bases sitting between them. CDR3 sequence reads: CASSQEAGKYNSPLHF. As DNA, the CDR3 is TGCGCCAGCAGCCAAGAAGCAGGCAAATATAATTCACCCCTCCACTTT.

The gene calls are TRBV5-4 and TRBJ2-3; 11 bases agree with TRBD2. J gave up 2 bases and V 4 bases, and 6 bases lay outside the gene matches. CDR3 size: 16 residues. Germline V gene data show CDR1 as SGHNT and CDR2 as YYREEE (reference sequence). Here the CDR3 DNA reads TGTGCCAGCAGCGGGGGACTAGCGGATTTCACAGATACGCAGTATTTT. Protein: CASSGGLADFTDTQYF.

The rearrangement links TRBV6-2 or TRBV6-3 to TRBJ1-2; D remains unclear. V gave up 6 bases and J gave up 6 bases, with 5 bases separating them. Germline V gene lookup returns CDR1 MNHEY and CDR2 SVGEGT. The CDR3 has 10 amino acids. CDR3 amino acids: CASSNDGYTF. The DNA for the CDR3 is TGTGCCAGCAGCAACGATGGCTACACCTTC.

This chain links TRBV7-9 with TRBJ2-1, with unresolved D. V gave up 5 bases and J gave up 0 bases, with 11 bases separating them. Per germline, CDR1 SEHNR and CDR2 FQNEAQ (reference sequence). The CDR3 length is 15 residues. The chain's CDR3 is CASSEVRYSYNEQFF. DNA of the CDR3: TGTGCCAGCAGCGAAGTGAGATACTCCTACAATGAGCAGTTCTTC.

The V and J genes are TRBV29-1 and TRBJ2-5; 11 bases match TRBD1. The CDR3 consists of 12 residues. Germline trimming cut 6 bases from V and 4 bases from J; bases unmatched to any gene: 1. Germline assignment: CDR1 SQVTM and CDR2 ANQGSEA. The CDR3, as DNA: TGCAGCGTGGGGACAGGGGGAGAGACCCAGTACTTC. The encoded protein is CSVGTGGETQYF.

The genes are TRBV7-9 and TRBJ2-5, with D tentatively TRBD1 (6 bases). The V end was cut by 5 bases, the J end by 3 bases, with 13 bases between. The CDR3 consists of 14 residues. Germline CDR1 reads SEHNR; CDR2 reads FQNEAQ (reference sequence). The CDR3 protein is CASSRGAGEETQYF. As DNA, the CDR3 is TGTGCCAGCAGCCGGGGTGCAGGGGAAGAGACCCAGTACTTC.

This chain connects TRBV10-3 to TRBJ2-7; D is tentatively TRBD1 or TRBD2 (6 bases each). The CDR3 runs 16 residues. The germline gives CDR1 ENHRY, CDR2 SYGVKD. V dropped 0 bases and J dropped 3 bases, with 15 bases sitting between them. The CDR3 DNA sequence: TGTGCCATCAGTGAGTCAGGGGGGCCTGACAACTACGAGCAGTACTTC. Its translation is CAISESGGPDNYEQYF.

This clone appeared a single time. The gene calls are TRBV24-1 and TRBJ2-1, with 12 bases that match TRBD2. Germline V gives CDR1 KGHDR, CDR2 SFDVKD. The ends lost 5 bases at V and 9 bases at J; junction bases unmatched: 4. This CDR3 is built from 14 residues. DNA of the CDR3: TGTGCCACCAGTGGACTAGCGGGGGCCGGTGAGCAGTTCTTC. Amino acids: CATSGLAGAGEQFF.